This TCR beta chain was sequenced for a study of shared clonotypes between healthy human individuals. Study-wide background: Three plates each covered CD4 naive and memory; CD8 naive two, CD8 memory one. Broader study findings: Memory subsets generally showed smaller estimated richness than naive subsets did. Rarefaction revealed incomplete sorted-subset sequencing despite large depth.

The CDR3 is made up of 13 amino acids. The germline gives CDR1 SGHVS, CDR2 FNYEAQ. The V end was cut by 5 bases, the J end by 7 bases, with 12 bases between. Terminally differentiated effector memory CD45RA+ cells were left out of the naive CD8 fraction, which was CD45RO-negative and positively selected for CCR7. Concerning this clone: Its cognate antigen is unknown.

A deep-level run was used for the assay. TCRdb's table, derived via immunoSEQ multiplex PCR, lists solely in-frame clones and lacks some. The data contain roughly 2 million clones, over 85% of them seen just once; the ten biggest clones take up roughly 1%. The source material was naive CD8+ T cells sorted from blood. The sequence derives from a man younger than 35 in good health. V usage is TRBV7-6 and J usage is TRBJ1-5; D call uncertain. The CDR3 protein is CASSKVQNQPQHF. CDR3 nucleotides: TGTGCCAGCAGCAAGGTTCAGAACCAGCCCCAGCATTTT.